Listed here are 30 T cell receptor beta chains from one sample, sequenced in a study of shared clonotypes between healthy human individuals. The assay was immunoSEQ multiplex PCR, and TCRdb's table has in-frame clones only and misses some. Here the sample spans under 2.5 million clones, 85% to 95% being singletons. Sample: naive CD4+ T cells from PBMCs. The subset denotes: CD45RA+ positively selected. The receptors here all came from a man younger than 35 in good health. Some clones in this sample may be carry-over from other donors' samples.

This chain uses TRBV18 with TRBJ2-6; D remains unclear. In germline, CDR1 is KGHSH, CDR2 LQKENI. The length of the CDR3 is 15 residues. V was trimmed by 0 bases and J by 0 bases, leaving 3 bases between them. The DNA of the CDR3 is TGTGCCAGCTCACCACCGGACTCTGGGGCCAACGTCCTGACTTTC. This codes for CASSPPDSGANVLTF.

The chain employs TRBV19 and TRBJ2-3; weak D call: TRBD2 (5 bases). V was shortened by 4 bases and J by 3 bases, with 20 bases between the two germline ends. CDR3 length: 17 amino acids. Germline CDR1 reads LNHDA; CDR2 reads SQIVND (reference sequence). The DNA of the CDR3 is TGTGCCAGTAGTAAGTTGGGGTGGGAGCCCCCTACAGATACGCAGTATTTT. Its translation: CASSKLGWEPPTDTQYF.

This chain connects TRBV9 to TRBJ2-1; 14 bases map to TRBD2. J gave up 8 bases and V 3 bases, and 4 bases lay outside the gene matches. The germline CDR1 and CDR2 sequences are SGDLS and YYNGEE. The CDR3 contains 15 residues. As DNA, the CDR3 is TGTGCCAGCAGCGCGACTAGCGGGAGGGTCGATGAGCAGTTCTTC. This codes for CASSATSGRVDEQFF.

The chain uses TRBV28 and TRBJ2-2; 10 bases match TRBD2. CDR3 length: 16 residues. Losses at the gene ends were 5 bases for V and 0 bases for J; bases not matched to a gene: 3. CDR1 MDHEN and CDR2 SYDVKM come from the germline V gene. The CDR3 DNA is TGTGCCAGCAGTCTAGGACTAGCGGCGAACACCGGGGAGCTGTTTTTT. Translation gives CASSLGLAANTGELFF.

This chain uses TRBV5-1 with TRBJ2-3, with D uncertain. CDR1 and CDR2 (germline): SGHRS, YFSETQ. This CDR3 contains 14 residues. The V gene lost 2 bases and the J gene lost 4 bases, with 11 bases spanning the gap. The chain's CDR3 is CASSFRTSADTQYF. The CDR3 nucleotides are TGCGCCAGCAGCTTCAGGACCTCGGCAGATACGCAGTATTTT.

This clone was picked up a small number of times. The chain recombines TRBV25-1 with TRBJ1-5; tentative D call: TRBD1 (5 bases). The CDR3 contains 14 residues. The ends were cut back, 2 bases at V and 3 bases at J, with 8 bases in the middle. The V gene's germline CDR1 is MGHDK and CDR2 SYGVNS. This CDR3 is CASSEQGVNQPQHF. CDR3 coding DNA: TGTGCCAGCAGTGAACAAGGGGTCAATCAGCCCCAGCATTTT.

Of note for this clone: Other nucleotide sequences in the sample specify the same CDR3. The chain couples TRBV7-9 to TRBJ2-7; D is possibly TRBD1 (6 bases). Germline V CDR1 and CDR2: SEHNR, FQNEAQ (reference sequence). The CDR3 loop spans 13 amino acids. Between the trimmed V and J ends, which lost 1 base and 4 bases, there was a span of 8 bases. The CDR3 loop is CASSLGRGYEQYF. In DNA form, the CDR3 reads TGTGCCAGCAGCTTAGGCAGGGGATACGAGCAGTACTTC.

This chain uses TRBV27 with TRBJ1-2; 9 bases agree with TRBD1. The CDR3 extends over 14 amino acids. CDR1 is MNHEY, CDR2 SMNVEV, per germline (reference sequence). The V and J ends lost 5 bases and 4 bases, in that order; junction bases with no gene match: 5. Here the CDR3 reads CASSTTTGGYGYTF. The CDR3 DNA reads TGTGCCAGCAGTACCACGACAGGGGGCTATGGCTACACCTTC.

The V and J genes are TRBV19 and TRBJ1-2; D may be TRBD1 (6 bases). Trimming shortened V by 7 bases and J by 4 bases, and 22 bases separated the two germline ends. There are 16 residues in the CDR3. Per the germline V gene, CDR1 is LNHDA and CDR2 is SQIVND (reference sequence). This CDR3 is CASTKIGAGEGYGYTF. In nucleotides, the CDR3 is TGTGCCAGTACCAAGATCGGGGCAGGGGAGGGCTATGGCTACACCTTC.

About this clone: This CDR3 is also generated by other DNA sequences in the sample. CDR3 protein: CASSIVAGGPTGELFF. The CDR3 DNA reads as TGTGCCAGTAGTATTGTGGCAGGGGGCCCCACCGGGGAGCTGTTTTTT. V is TRBV19 and J is TRBJ2-2, with 8 bases aligning to TRBD1. There are 16 residues in the CDR3. Germline V gene lookup returns CDR1 LNHDA and CDR2 SQIVND (reference sequence). Germline trimming cut 3 bases from V and 4 bases from J; bases unmatched to any gene: 7.

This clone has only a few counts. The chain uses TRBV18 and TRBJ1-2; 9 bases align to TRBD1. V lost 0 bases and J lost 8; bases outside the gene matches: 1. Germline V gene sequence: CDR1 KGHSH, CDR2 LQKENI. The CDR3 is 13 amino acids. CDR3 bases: TGTGCCAGCTCACCACCGGACAGGGGAGGCTACACCTTC. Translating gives CASSPPDRGGYTF. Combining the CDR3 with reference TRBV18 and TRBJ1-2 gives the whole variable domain NAGVMQNPRHLVRRRGQEARLRCSPMKGHSHVYWYRQLPEEGLKFMVYLQKENIIDESGMPKERFSAEFPKEGPSILRIQQVVRGDSAAYFCASSPPDRGGYTFGSGTRLTVV.

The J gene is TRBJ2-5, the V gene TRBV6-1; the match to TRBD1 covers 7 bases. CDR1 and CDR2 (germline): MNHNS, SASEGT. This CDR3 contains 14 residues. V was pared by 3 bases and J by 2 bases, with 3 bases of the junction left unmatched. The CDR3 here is CASSEDRSQETQYF. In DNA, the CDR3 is TGTGCCAGCAGTGAGGACAGGTCGCAAGAGACCCAGTACTTC.

DNA of the CDR3: TGTGCCAGCAGCTGGTCGGCCTACTCTGGAAACACCATATATTTT. The encoded protein is CASSWSAYSGNTIYF. The chain couples TRBV7-9 to TRBJ1-3; no reliable D call. The CDR3 extends over 15 amino acids. V was shortened by 4 bases and J by 0 bases, with 10 bases between the two germline ends. Germline V gene data show CDR1 as SEHNR and CDR2 as FQNEAQ (reference sequence).

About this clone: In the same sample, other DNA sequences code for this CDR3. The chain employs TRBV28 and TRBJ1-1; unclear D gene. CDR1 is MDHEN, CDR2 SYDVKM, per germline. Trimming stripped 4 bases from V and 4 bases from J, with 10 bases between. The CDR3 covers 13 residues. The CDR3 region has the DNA TGTGCCAGCAGTTCCCCTTCGAGCACTGAAGCTTTCTTT. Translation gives CASSSPSSTEAFF. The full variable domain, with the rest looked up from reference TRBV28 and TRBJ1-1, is DVKVTQSSRYLVKRTGEKVFLECVQDMDHENMFWYRQDPGLGLRLIYFSYDVKMKEKGDIPEGYSVSREKKERFSLILESASTNQTSMYLCASSSPSSTEAFFGQGTRLTVV.

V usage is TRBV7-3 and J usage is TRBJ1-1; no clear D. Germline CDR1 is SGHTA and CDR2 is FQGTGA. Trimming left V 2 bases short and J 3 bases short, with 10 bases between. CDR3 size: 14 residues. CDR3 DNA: TGTGCCAGCAGCTTATGGAGCGGAGACACTGAAGCTTTCTTT. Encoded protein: CASSLWSGDTEAFF.

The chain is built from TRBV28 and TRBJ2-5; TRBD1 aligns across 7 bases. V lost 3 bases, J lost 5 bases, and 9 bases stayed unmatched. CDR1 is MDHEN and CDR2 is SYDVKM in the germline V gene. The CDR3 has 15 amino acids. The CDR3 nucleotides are TGTGCCAGCAGTTTTTACAGGGGCCCCAGGGAGACCCAGTACTTC. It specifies CASSFYRGPRETQYF.

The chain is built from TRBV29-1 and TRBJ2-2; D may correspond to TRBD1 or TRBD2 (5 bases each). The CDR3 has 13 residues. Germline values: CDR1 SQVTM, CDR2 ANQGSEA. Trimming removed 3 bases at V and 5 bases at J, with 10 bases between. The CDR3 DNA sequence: TGCAGCGTTGAGGGGGTTAGGACCGGGGAGCTGTTTTTT. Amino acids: CSVEGVRTGELFF.

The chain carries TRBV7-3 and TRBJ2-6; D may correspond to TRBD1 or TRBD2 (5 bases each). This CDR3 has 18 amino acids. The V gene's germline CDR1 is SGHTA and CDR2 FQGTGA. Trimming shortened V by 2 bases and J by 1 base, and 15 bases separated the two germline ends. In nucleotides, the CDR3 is TGTGCCAGCAGCTTACTCGGGACGGCAGAGTCTGGGGCCAACGTCCTGACTTTC. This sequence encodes CASSLLGTAESGANVLTF. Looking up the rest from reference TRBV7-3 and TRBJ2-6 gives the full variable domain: GAGVSQTPSNKVTEKGKYVELRCDPISGHTALYWYRQSLGQGPEFLIYFQGTGAADDSGLPNDRFFAVRPEGSVSTLKIQRTERGDSAVYLCASSLLGTAESGANVLTFGAGSRLTVL.

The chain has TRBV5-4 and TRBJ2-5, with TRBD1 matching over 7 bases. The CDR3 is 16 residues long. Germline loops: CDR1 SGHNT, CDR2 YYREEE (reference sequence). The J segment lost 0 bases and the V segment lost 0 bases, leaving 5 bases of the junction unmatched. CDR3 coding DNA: TGTGCCAGCAGCTTGGCCGGACAGGCGTACCAAGAGACCCAGTACTTC. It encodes CASSLAGQAYQETQYF.

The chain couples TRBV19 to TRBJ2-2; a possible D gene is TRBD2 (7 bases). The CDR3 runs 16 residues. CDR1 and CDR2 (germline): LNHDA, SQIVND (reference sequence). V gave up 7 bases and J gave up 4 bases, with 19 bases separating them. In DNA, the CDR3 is TGTGCCAGTACCTCCAGTCGGGGGGCAGGCACCGGGGAGCTGTTTTTT. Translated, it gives CASTSSRGAGTGELFF.

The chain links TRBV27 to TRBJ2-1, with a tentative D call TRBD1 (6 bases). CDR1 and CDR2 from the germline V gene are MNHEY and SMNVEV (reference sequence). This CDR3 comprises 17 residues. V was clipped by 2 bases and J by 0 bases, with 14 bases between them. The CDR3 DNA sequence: TGTGCCAGCAGTTTAAACTTGGGGGCCGTCTCCTACAATGAGCAGTTCTTC. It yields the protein CASSLNLGAVSYNEQFF.

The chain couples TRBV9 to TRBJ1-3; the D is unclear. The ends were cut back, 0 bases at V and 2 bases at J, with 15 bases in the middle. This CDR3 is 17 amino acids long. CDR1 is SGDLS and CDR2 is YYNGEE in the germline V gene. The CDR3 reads CASSVDEVRTTGNTIYF. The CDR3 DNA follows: TGTGCCAGCAGCGTAGATGAGGTTCGGACTACTGGAAACACCATATATTTT.

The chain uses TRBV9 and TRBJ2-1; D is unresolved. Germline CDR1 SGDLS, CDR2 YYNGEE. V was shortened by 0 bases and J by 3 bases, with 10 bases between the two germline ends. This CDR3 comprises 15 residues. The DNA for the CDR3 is TGTGCCAGCAGCGTAGAGGGCTCAAACTACAATGAGCAGTTCTTC. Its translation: CASSVEGSNYNEQFF.

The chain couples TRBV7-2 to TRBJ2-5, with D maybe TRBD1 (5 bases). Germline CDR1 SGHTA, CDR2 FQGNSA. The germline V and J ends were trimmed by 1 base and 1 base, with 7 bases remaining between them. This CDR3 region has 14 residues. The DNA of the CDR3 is TGTGCCAGCAGCTTAGAAGGGGCCCAAGAGACCCAGTACTTC. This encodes CASSLEGAQETQYF.

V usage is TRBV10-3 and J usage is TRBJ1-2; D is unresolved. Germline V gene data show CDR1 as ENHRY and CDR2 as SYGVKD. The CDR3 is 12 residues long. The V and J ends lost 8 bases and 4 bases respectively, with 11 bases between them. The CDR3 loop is CAIYDMSYGYTF. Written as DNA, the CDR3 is TGTGCCATCTACGACATGTCCTATGGCTACACCTTC.

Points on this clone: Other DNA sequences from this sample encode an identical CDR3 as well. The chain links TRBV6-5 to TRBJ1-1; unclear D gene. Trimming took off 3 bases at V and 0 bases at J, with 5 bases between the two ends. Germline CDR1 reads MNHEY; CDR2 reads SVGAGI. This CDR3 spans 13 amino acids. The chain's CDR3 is CASSYRLNTEAFF. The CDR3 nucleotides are TGTGCCAGCAGTTATCGTTTGAACACTGAAGCTTTCTTT.

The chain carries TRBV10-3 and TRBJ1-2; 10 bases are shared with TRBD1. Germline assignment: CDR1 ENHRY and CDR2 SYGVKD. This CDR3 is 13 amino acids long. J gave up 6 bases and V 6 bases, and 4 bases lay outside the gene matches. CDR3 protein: CAISSTGGDGYTF. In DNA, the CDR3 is TGTGCCATCAGCTCGACAGGGGGCGATGGCTACACCTTC.

In DNA, the CDR3 is TGTGCCAGCAGTCAGACTAGCGGGAGGGCCTACGAGCAGTACTTC. This sequence encodes CASSQTSGRAYEQYF. The V gene is TRBV6-1, the J gene TRBJ2-7; 14 positions agree with TRBD2. V trimming: 5 bases; J trimming: 2 bases; junction bases outside the gene matches: 2. The CDR3 has 15 residues. CDR1 is MNHNS and CDR2 is SASEGT in the germline V gene.

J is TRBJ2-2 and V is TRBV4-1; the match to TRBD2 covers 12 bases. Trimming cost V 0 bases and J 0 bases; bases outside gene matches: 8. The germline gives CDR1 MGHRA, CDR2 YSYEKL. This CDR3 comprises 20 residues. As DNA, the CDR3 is TGCGCCAGCAGCCAAGAAACCCTACTAGCGGGAGGACCGAACACCGGGGAGCTGTTTTTT. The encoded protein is CASSQETLLAGGPNTGELFF.

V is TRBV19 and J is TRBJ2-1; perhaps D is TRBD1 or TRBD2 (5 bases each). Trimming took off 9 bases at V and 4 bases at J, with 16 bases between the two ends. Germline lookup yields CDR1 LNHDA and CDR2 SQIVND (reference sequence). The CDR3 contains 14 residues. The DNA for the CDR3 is TGTGCCAGCCGGGACCTAAGGCGATACAATGAGCAGTTCTTC. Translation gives CASRDLRRYNEQFF.